This T cell receptor beta chain is from a study of CD8+ T cells in alopecia areata. Whole-study results and caveats: Relative to mice, TCR sharing across patients was less clear, a difference possibly HLA-related. Alopecia totalis/universalis scalp especially showed more expanded CD8+ clones than normal scalp.

The sample holds a few counts of this clone. Its target is not known. cDNA reverse transcribed from extracted RNA served as the sequencing template. Only in-frame clones appear in the TCRdb table, and some are missing; sequencing was by immunoSEQ multiplex PCR. This table holds 200,000 to 250,000 clones, more than 45% found once. As for treatment: oral pan-JAK inhibitor, 5-10 mg twice daily. This TCR derives from a human donor with alopecia areata. The source was CD4+ T cells sorted from blood, collected at week 4, from a patient treated with tofacitinib.

CDR3 residues: CASSLERRDYGYTF. Here the CDR3 DNA reads TGTGCCAGTAGCCTAGAGAGGAGGGACTATGGCTACACCTTC. This chain joins TRBV19 and TRBJ1-2; D unclear. There are 14 residues in the CDR3. Germline V gene sequence: CDR1 LNHDA, CDR2 SQIVND (reference sequence). The V and J ends lost 6 bases and 3 bases respectively, with 14 bases between them. The entire variable domain, with the rest obtained from reference TRBV19 and TRBJ1-2, is as follows: DGGITQSPKYLFRKEGQNVTLSCEQNLNHDAMYWYRQDPGQGLRLIYYSQIVNDFQKGDIAEGYSVSREKKESFPLTVTSAQKNPTAFYLCASSLERRDYGYTFGSGTRLTVV.